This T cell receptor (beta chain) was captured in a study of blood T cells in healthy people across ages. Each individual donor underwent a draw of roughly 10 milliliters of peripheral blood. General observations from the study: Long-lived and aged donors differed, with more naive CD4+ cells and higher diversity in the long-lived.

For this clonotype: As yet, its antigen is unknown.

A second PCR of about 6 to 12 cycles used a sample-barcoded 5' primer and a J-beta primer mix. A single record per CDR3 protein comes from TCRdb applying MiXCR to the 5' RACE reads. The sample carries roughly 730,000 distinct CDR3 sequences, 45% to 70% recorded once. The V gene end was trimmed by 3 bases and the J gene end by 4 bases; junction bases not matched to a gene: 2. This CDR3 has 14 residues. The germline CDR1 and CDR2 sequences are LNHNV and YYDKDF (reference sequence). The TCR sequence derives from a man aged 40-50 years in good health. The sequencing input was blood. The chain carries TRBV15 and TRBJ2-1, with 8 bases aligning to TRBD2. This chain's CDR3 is CATSSLAGYNEQFF. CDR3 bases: TGTGCCACCAGCAGCTTAGCGGGGTACAATGAGCAGTTCTTC. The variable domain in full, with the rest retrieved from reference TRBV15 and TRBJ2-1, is DAMVIQNPRYQVTQFGKPVTLSCSQTLNHNVMYWYQQKSSQAPKLLFHYYDKDFNNEADTPDNFQSRRPNTSFCFLDIRSPGLGDTAMYLCATSSLAGYNEQFFGPGTRLTVL.